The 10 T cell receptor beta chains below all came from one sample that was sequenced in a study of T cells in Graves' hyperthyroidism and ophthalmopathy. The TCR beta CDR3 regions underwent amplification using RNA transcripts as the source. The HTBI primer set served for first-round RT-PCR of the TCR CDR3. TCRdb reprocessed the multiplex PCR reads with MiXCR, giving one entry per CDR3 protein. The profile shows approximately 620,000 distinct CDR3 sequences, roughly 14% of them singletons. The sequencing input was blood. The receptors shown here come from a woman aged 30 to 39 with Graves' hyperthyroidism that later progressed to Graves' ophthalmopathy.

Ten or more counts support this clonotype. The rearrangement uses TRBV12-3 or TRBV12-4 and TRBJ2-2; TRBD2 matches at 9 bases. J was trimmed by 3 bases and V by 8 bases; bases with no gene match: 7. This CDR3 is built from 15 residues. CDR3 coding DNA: TGTGCCAGCCACCGGACTAGCGCTTACACCGGGGAGCTGTTTTTT. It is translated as CASHRTSAYTGELFF.

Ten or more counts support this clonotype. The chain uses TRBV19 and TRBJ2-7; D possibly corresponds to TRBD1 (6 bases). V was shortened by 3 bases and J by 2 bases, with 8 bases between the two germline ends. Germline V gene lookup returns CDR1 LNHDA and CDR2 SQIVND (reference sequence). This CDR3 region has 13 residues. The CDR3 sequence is CASSIDRTYEQYF. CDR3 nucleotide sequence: TGTGCCAGTAGTATCGACAGGACCTACGAGCAGTACTTC.

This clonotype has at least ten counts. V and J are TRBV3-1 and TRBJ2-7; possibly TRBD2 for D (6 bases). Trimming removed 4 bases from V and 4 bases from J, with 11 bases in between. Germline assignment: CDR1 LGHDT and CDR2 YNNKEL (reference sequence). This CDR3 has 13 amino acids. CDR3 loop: CASSPGSGYEQYF. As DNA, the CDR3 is TGTGCCAGCAGCCCAGGAAGCGGGTACGAGCAGTACTTC.

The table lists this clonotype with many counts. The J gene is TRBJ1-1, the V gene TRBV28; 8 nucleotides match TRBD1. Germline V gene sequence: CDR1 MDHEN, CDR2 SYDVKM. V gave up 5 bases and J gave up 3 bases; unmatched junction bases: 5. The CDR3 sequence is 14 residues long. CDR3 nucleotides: TGTGCCAGCAGTATACAGGGGGAGTACACTGAAGCTTTCTTT. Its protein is CASSIQGEYTEAFF.

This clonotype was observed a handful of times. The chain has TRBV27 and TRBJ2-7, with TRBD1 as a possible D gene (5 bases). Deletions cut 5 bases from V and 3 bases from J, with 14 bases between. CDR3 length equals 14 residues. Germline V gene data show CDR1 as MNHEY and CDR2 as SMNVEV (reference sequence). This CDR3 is CASSPLGHLYEQYF. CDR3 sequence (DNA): TGTGCCAGCAGTCCTCTTGGACATCTCTACGAGCAGTACTTC.

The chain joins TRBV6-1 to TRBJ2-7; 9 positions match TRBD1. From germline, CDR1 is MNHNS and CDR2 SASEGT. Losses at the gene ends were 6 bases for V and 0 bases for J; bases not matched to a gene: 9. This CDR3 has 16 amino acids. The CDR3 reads CASSKGGTGHSYEQYF. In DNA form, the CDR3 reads TGTGCCAGCAGCAAAGGGGGGACAGGGCACTCCTACGAGCAGTACTTC.

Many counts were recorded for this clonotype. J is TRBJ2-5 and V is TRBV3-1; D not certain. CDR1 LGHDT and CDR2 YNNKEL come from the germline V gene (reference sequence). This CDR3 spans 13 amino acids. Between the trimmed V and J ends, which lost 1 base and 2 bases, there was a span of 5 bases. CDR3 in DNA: TGTGCCAGCAGCCAAGTCAGTCAAGAGACCCAGTACTTC. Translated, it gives CASSQVSQETQYF.

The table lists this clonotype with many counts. The CDR3 DNA reads as TGTGCCAGCATTCGACTAGCGGGAGTACGCTACGAGCAGTACTTC. This codes for CASIRLAGVRYEQYF. The chain links TRBV2 to TRBJ2-7; TRBD2 aligns across 12 bases. Germline assignment: CDR1 SNHLY and CDR2 FYNNEI. V lost 7 bases to trimming and J lost 3 bases; unmatched junction nucleotides: 7. The CDR3 length is 15 residues.

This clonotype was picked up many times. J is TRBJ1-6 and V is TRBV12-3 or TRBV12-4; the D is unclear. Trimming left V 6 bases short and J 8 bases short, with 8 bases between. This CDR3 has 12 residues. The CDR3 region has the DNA TGTGCCAGCAGATTACAAGATTCACCCCTCCACTTT. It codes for CASRLQDSPLHF.

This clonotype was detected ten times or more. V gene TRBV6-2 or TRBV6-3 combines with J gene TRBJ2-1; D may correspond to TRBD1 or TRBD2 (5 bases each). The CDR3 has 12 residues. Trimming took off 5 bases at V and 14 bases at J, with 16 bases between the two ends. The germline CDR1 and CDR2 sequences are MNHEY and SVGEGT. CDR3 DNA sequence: TGTGCCAGCAGTCGGACACGGGGCTTGGAGTTCTTC. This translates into CASSRTRGLEFF.